The 8 T cell receptor beta chains below were found in one sample sequenced in a study of cytomegalovirus exposure and HLA in healthy donors. 60 Vbeta and 13 Jbeta primers were used in PCR. Produced via immunoSEQ multiplex PCR; TCRdb's table is partial and in-frame only. The data show about 190,000 clones, less than 85% seen once. The sequenced sample consisted of PBMCs. The receptors derive from a boy aged 10-17 years in good health and CMV-seronegative.

V and J are TRBV4-3 and TRBJ2-7, with 8 bases aligning to TRBD2. V dropped 0 bases and J dropped 0; count of bases not matched to a gene: 10. CDR1 and CDR2 (germline): LGHNA, YSLEER. CDR3 length equals 18 residues. The chain's CDR3 is CASSQDYPSGPSSYEQYF. CDR3 coding DNA: TGCGCCAGCAGCCAAGATTACCCTAGCGGGCCCAGCTCCTACGAGCAGTACTTC.

The CDR3 DNA is TGTGCCAGCTCACCGGTGGCAGGGTTCGAAAAACTGTTTTTT. Its translation: CASSPVAGFEKLFF. This chain connects TRBV18 to TRBJ1-4, with D perhaps TRBD1 (5 bases). CDR3 length: 14 residues. Per the germline V gene, CDR1 is KGHSH and CDR2 is LQKENI. Between the trimmed V and J ends, which lost 3 bases and 8 bases, there was a span of 13 bases. The variable domain in full, completed from reference TRBV18 and TRBJ1-4, reads NAGVMQNPRHLVRRRGQEARLRCSPMKGHSHVYWYRQLPEEGLKFMVYLQKENIIDESGMPKERFSAEFPKEGPSILRIQQVVRGDSAAYFCASSPVAGFEKLFFGSGTQLSVL.

The count of this clone is one. This rearrangement joins TRBV11-3 to TRBJ1-1; the D gene is possibly TRBD1 (6 bases). Trimming took 5 bases from V and 8 from J, leaving 9 bases between them. The CDR3 consists of 11 residues. Per germline, CDR1 SGHNT and CDR2 YENEEA. This chain's CDR3 is CASSPGQEAFF. CDR3 DNA: TGTGCCAGCAGCCCAGGACAGGAAGCTTTCTTT.

The chain links TRBV7-2 to TRBJ2-7, with TRBD2 matching 8 bases. V shed 5 bases, J shed 5 bases, and the junction held 11 bases outside the gene matches. Germline loops: CDR1 SGHTA, CDR2 FQGNSA. The CDR3 runs 15 residues. Written as DNA, the CDR3 is TGTGCCAGCAGCCCGCGTGGCGGGAGGAGCGACGAGCAGTACTTC. Encoded protein: CASSPRGGRSDEQYF.

The chain is built from TRBV7-2 and TRBJ2-1, with 11 bases identical to TRBD2. Trimming at V came to 3 bases and at J to 3 bases, leaving 4 bases not matched to a gene. The CDR3 runs 16 residues. Germline V gene data show CDR1 as SGHTA and CDR2 as FQGNSA. The CDR3 DNA is TGTGCCAGCAGCTTGCCCCTAGCGGGAGGCTACAATGAGCAGTTCTTC. This codes for CASSLPLAGGYNEQFF.

The J gene is TRBJ1-1, the V gene TRBV30; D is uncertain. Germline loops: CDR1 GTSNPN, CDR2 SVGIG (reference sequence). The germline V and J ends were trimmed by 4 bases and 2 bases, with 11 bases remaining between them. This CDR3 spans 13 amino acids. CDR3 in DNA: TGTGCCTGGACCCCTCTAGCCAACACTGAAGCTTTCTTT. It translates to CAWTPLANTEAFF.

J is TRBJ1-2 and V is TRBV30, with D perhaps matching TRBD1 (5 bases). Germline CDR1 is GTSNPN and CDR2 is SVGIG (reference sequence). Trimming removed 3 bases from V and 2 bases from J, with 10 bases in between. The CDR3 consists of 13 residues. Here the CDR3 reads CAWRSAGNYGYTF. CDR3 DNA: TGTGCCTGGAGATCTGCAGGGAACTATGGCTACACCTTC. The full variable domain, completed using reference TRBV30 and TRBJ1-2, is SQTIHQWPATLVQPVGSPLSLECTVEGTSNPNLYWYRQAAGRGLQLLFYSVGIGQISSEVPQNLSASRPQDRQFILSSKKLLLSDSGFYLCAWRSAGNYGYTFGSGTRLTVV.

The sample holds a few counts of this clone. This chain connects TRBV2 to TRBJ2-3; tentative D call: TRBD2 (5 bases). This CDR3 comprises 15 residues. The ends were cut back, 2 bases at V and 1 base at J, with 10 bases in the middle. Germline CDR1 reads SNHLY; CDR2 reads FYNNEI. CDR3 region: CASSERTGGTDTQYF. CDR3 in DNA: TGTGCCAGCAGTGAAAGGACTGGGGGCACAGATACGCAGTATTTT.